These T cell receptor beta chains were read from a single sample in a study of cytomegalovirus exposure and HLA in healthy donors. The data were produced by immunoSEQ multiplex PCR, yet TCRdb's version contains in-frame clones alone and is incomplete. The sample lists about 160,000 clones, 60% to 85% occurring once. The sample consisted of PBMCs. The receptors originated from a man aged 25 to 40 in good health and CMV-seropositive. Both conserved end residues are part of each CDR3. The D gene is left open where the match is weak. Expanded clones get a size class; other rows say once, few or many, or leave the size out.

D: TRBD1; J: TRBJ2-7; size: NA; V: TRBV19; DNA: TGTGCCAGTAGTATTGGACAGGGAAGCTCCTACGAGCAGTACTTC; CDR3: CASSIGQGSSYEQYF
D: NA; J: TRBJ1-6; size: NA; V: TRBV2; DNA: TGTGCCAGCAGTGTAACAGGAAGCAGGTCACCCCTCCACTTT; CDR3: CASSVTGSRSPLHF
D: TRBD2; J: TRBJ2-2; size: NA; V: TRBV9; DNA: TGTGCCAGCAGCGCGGGGGGGCCCGTCGGGGAGCTGTTTTTT; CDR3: CASSAGGPVGELFF
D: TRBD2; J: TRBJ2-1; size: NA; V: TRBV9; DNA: TGTGCCAGCAGCTCTTCAATAGCGGGGGGGCTCACTGAGCAGTTCTTC; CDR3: CASSSSIAGGLTEQFF
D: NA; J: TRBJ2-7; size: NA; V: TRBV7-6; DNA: TGTGCCAGCAGCTTAGACCCCAGGGCAGTTTCCTACGAGCAGTACTTC; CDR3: CASSLDPRAVSYEQYF
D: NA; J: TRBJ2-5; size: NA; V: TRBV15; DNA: TGTGCCACCAGCAGGCAGGGGTTAGGCGGGGGCGGAAAGACCCAGTACTTC; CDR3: CATSRQGLGGGGKTQYF
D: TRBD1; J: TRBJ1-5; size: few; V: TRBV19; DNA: TGTGCCAGTAGTACCGGACAGGGGGGAGTAAATCAGCCCCAGCATTTT; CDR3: CASSTGQGGVNQPQHF
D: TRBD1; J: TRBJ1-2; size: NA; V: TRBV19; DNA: TGTGCCAGTACCGCCGGGACAGGGATAAGGGGCTACACCTTC; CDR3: CASTAGTGIRGYTF
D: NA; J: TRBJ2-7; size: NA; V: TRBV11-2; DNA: TGTGCCAGCAGCCGTACCGGGAGCTCCTACGAGCAGTACTTC; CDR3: CASSRTGSSYEQYF
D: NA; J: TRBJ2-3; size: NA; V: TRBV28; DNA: TGTGCCAGCAGCAGGGGTTCGACAGATACGCAGTATTTT; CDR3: CASSRGSTDTQYF
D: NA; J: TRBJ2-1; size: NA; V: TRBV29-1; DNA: TGCAGCGTTGCACCGAGTTCCTACAATGAGCAGTTCTTC; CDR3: CSVAPSSYNEQFF
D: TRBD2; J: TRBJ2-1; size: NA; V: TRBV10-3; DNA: TGTGCCATCAGTGAGTCACTAGCGGGGATTGAGCAGTTCTTC; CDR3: CAISESLAGIEQFF
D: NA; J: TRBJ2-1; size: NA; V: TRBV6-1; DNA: TGTGCCAGCAGTGTTCTAGGAGGTGAGCAGTTCTTC; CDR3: CASSVLGGEQFF
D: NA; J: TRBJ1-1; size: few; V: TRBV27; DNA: TGTGCCAGCAGTTTTAGGGGAGGGACCTACACTGAAGCTTTCTTT; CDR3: CASSFRGGTYTEAFF
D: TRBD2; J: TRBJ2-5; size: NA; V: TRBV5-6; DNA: TGTGCCAGCAGCCGTAGCGGGGGGGCGGGAGAGACCCAGTACTTC; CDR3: CASSRSGGAGETQYF
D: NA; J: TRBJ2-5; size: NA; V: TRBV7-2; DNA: TGTGCCAGCAGCTTAGGAGGTGGGGGGGCTTACGAGACCCAGTACTTC; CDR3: CASSLGGGGAYETQYF
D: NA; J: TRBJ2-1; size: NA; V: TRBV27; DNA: TGTGCCAGCAGTTTAGGTTTGAGCTCCTACAATGAGCAGTTCTTC; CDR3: CASSLGLSSYNEQFF
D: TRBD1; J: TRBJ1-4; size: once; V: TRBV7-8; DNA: TGTGCCAGCAGCTTTTTGGGACAGGCAAATGAAAAACTGTTTTTT; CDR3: CASSFLGQANEKLFF
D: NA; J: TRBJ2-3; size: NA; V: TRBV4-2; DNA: TGTGCCAGCAGCCAAGATCGAGCTATTAGCACAGATACGCAGTATTTT; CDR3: CASSQDRAISTDTQYF
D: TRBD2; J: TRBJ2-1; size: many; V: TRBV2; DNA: TGTGCCAGCAGTGGAGGTAGCGGGGCAACCTTCTCCTACAATGAGCAGTTCTTC; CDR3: CASSGGSGATFSYNEQFF
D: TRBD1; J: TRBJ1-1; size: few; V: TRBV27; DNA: TGTGCCAGCAGTTTTACGGGACAGGGAGTCACTGAAGCTTTCTTT; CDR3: CASSFTGQGVTEAFF
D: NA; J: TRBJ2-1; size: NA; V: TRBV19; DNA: TGTGCCAGTAGTATATCACAGGATACCTATGCTGAGCAGTTCTTC; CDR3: CASSISQDTYAEQFF
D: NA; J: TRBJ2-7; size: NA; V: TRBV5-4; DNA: TGTGCCAGCAGCTTTGGCATTAGCAACGAGCAGTACTTC; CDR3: CASSFGISNEQYF
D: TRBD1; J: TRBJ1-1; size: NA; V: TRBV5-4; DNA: TGTGCCAGCAGCCCAGGGGGCATGGGCACTGAAGCTTTCTTT; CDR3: CASSPGGMGTEAFF
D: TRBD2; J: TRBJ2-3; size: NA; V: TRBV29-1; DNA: TGCAGCGTTGAAGGGCGGGGGGGGACAGATACGCAGTATTTT; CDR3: CSVEGRGGTDTQYF
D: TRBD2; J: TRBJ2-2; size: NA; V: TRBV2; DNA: TGTGCCAGTTCGGGACTAGCGAACACCGGGGAGCTGTTTTTT; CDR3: CASSGLANTGELFF
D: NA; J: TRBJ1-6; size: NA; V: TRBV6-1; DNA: TGTGCCAGCAGTGACTACAGGATTAATTCACCCCTCCACTTT; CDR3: CASSDYRINSPLHF
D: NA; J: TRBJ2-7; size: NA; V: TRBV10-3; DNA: TGTGCCATCAGTGTTGGATCCGGGGTCTACGAGCAGTACTTC; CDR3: CAISVGSGVYEQYF
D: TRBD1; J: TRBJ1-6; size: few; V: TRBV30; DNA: TGTGCCTGGCTCGACGGGACAGGGAGTTCACCCCTCCACTTT; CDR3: CAWLDGTGSSPLHF
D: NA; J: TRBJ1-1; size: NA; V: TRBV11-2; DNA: TGTGCCAGCAGCTTAGCTGGGGGGTTGGACACTGAAGCTTTCTTT; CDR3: CASSLAGGLDTEAFF
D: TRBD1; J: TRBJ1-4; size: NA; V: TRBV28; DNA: TGTGCCAGCAGTTTATCGGGACAGGGAACCACAACTAATGAAAAACTGTTTTTT; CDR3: CASSLSGQGTTTNEKLFF
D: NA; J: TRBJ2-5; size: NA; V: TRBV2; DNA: TGTGCCAGCAGCGGGGGACCTCAAGAGACCCAGTACTTC; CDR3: CASSGGPQETQYF
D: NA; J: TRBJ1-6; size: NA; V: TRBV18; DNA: TGTGCCAGCTCACCATCCAGGGATAATTCACCCCTCCACTTT; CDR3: CASSPSRDNSPLHF
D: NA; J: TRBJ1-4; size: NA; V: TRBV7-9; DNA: TGTGCCAGCAGCCGGGCGGGGGTTAATGAAAAACTGTTTTTT; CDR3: CASSRAGVNEKLFF
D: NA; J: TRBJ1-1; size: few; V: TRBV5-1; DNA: TGCGCCAGCAGCTCCCAGGGCACTGAAGCTTTCTTT; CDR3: CASSSQGTEAFF
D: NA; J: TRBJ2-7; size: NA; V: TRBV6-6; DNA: TGTGCCAGCAGTCAGGGGTTGGGGTCCTACGAGCAGTACTTC; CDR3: CASSQGLGSYEQYF
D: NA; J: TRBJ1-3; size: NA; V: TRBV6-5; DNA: TGTGCCAGCAGTTACTCGGGGCAGGGGTCTGGAAACACCATATATTTT; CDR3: CASSYSGQGSGNTIYF
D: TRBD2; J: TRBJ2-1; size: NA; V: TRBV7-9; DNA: TGTGCCAGCAGCTTAAAAGGGACTAGCGGGGGGAATTTCATAGAGCAGTTCTTC; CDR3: CASSLKGTSGGNFIEQFF
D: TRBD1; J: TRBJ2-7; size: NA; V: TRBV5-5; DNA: TGTGCCAGCAGCCCCTGGACAGGGACCGAGCAGTACTTC; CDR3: CASSPWTGTEQYF
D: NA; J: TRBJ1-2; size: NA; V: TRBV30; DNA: TGTGCCTGGAGTGTACCGGGTGTCGGCTACACCTTC; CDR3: CAWSVPGVGYTF
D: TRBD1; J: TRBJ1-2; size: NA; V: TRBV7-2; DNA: TGTGCCAGCAGCTTCCAGGGGGACTATGGCTACACCTTC; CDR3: CASSFQGDYGYTF
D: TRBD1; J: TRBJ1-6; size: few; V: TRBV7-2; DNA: TGTGCCAGCAGCTCCGGGACAGACTATAATTCACCCCTCCACTTT; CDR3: CASSSGTDYNSPLHF
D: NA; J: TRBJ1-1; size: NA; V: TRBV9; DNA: TGTGCCAGCAGCGTCTGTACCGCTCAGGGCCAAGTGAACACTGAAGCTTTCTTT; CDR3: CASSVCTAQGQVNTEAFF
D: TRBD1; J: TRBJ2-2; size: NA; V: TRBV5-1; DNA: TGCGCCAGCAGCGGTCGGACAGGGGACACCGGGGAGCTGTTTTTT; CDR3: CASSGRTGDTGELFF
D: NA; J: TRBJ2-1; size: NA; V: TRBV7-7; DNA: TGTGCCAGCAGCTCATCACTAGGGAATGAGCAGTTCTTC; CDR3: CASSSSLGNEQFF